This T cell receptor beta chain was recovered during a study of identical twins. This clonotype has just a few counts. There are 13 residues in the CDR3. Each cDNA held unique molecular identifiers, and template switching gave it a universal primer site. TCRdb passed the 5' RACE reads through MiXCR, listing each CDR3 protein once. The profile shows 1.5 million to 2 million distinct CDR3 sequences, roughly 35% of them singletons. This clonotype originated in a newborn girl in good health. The sequencing input was cord blood. The chain combines TRBV21-1 with TRBJ2-3. TRBV21-1 is a pseudogene segment. For the CDR3, the DNA is TGTGCCAGAAGCACCTCTAACACAGATACGCAGTATTTT. As protein: CARSTSNTDTQYF.